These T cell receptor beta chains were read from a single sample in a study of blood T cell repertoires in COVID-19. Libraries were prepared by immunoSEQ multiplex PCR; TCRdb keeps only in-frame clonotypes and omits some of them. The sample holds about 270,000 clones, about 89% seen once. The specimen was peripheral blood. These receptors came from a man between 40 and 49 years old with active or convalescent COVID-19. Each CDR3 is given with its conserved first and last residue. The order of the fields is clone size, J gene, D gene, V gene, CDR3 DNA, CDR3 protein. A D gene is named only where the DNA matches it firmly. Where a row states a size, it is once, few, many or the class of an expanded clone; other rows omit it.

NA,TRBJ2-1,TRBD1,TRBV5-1,TGCGCCAGCACCCACCGGACAGGGGACAATGAGCAGTTCTTC,CASTHRTGDNEQFF
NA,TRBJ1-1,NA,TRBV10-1,TGCGCCAGCAGTGAGGGAGGGAGATACACTGAAGCTTTCTTT,CASSEGGRYTEAFF
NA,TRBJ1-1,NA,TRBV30,TGTGCCTGGAGTGTCCAGGAGAACACTGAAGCTTTCTTT,CAWSVQENTEAFF
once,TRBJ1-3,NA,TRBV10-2,TGCGCCAGCAGTGTGGGCCACTCTGGAAACACCATATATTTT,CASSVGHSGNTIYF
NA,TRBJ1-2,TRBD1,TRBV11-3,TGTGCCAGCAGCTTTCTCGGGACAGGCCTTCTATCTGGCTACACCTTC,CASSFLGTGLLSGYTF
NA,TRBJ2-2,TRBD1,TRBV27,TGTGCCAGCAGTTCTCGACAGGGGAGGACCGGGGAGCTGTTTTTT,CASSSRQGRTGELFF
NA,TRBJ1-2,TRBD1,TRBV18,TGTGCCAGCTCACTCCCCCGGGACAGGGCTAACTATGGCTACACCTTC,CASSLPRDRANYGYTF
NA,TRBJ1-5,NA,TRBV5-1,TGCGCCAGCAGCTTGGACGGGGGTAGCAATCAGCCCCAGCATTTT,CASSLDGGSNQPQHF
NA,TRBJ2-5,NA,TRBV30,TGTGCCTGGAGACAGAGACAGGTCCCCTACCAAGAGACCCAGTACTTC,CAWRQRQVPYQETQYF
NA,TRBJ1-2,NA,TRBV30,TGTGCCTGGAGTGACACCACAGGGGGCTACACCTTC,CAWSDTTGGYTF
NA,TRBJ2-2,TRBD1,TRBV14,TGTGCCAGCAGCCAAGATGGTCGGACAGGGGGCGACACCGGGGAGCTGTTTTTT,CASSQDGRTGGDTGELFF
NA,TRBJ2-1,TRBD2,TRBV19,TGTGCCAGTAGTAGGAGGGGGACTAGCGTAGAGCAGTTCTTC,CASSRRGTSVEQFF
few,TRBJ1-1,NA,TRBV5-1,TGCGCCAGCAGCTTGGTAGGGGCAGGGACTGAAGCTTTCTTT,CASSLVGAGTEAFF
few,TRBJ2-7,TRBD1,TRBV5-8,TGTGCCAGCAGCCGGACCGGGACAGGGGACGGCGAGCAGTACTTC,CASSRTGTGDGEQYF
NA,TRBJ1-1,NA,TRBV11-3,TGTGCCAGCAGCTTAGGCAGTGAAGCTTTCTTT,CASSLGSEAFF
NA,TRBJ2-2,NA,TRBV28,TGTGCCAGCAGTTCGGGACAGAACACCGGGGAGCTGTTTTTT,CASSSGQNTGELFF
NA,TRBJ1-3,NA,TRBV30,TGTGCCTGGAGCGAAACGGCTGGAAACACCATATATTTT,CAWSETAGNTIYF
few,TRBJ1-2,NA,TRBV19,TGTGCCAGTAGTATCCAGGCAGGGCCTCATGGCTACACCTTC,CASSIQAGPHGYTF
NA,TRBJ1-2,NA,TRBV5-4,TGTGCCAGCAGCTCCCCCGGGGGGATTAACTATGGCTACACCTTC,CASSSPGGINYGYTF
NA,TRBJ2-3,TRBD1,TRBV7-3,TGTGCCAGCAGCCCCCACCGGGACAGGACAGATACGCAGTATTTT,CASSPHRDRTDTQYF
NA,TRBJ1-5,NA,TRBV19,TGTGCCAGTAGTCCCGAGTGGGGGACAAACCAGCCCCAGCATTTT,CASSPEWGTNQPQHF
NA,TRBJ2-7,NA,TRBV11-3,TGTGCCAGCAGCTTAGGAGCCCAGCAGTACTTC,CASSLGAQQYF
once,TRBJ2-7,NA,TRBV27,TGTGCCAGCAGTTCGGGGGGCAGCTCCTACGAGCAGTACTTC,CASSSGGSSYEQYF
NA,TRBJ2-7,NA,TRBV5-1,TGCGCCAGCAGCCCCAGATTACCGACAGACCCCTACGAGCAGTACTTC,CASSPRLPTDPYEQYF
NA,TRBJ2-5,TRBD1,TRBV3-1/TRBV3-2,TGTGCCAGCAGCGGACGGGACAGCCCGACCGAGACCCAGTACTTC,CASSGRDSPTETQYF
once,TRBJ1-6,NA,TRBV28,TGTGCCAGCAGTTTCACCGCACCGGGACACCTAGGGAATTCACCCCTCCACTTT,CASSFTAPGHLGNSPLHF
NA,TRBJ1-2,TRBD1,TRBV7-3,TGTGCCAGCAGCAGAGGGGGCCTCGATGGCTACACCTTC,CASSRGGLDGYTF
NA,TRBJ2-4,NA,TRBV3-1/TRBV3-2,TGTGCCAGCAGCCAAGAGGGGACAAGGCAAAACATTCAGTACTTC,CASSQEGTRQNIQYF
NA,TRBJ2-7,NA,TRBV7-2,TGTGCCAGCAGCTTAGATGGTAGCATATCCTACGAGCAGTACTTC,CASSLDGSISYEQYF
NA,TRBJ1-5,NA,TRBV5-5,TGTGCCAGCAGCTTGACAGGTCACAATCAGCCCCAGCATTTT,CASSLTGHNQPQHF
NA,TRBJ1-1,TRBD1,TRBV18,TGTGCCAGCTCTTACGACAGGGGCACTGAAGCTTTCTTT,CASSYDRGTEAFF
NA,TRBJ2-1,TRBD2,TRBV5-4,TGTGCCAGCAGTTTAATAGCGGGAGGGCTTTACAATGAGCAGTTCTTC,CASSLIAGGLYNEQFF
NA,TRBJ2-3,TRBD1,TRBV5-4,TGTGCCAGCAGCTACGGGACAGGGGGCACAGATACGCAGTATTTT,CASSYGTGGTDTQYF
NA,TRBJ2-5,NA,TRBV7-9,TGTGCCAGCAGCTTAATGGCTTGGACTGACAAAGAGACCCAGTACTTC,CASSLMAWTDKETQYF
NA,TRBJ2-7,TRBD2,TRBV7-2,TGTGCCAGCAGAAGACTAGCGGGGGGCTCCTCCTACGAGCAGTACTTC,CASRRLAGGSSYEQYF
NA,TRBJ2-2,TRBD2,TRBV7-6,TGTGCCAGCAGCTTAAGCGGGGGCACCGGGGAGCTGTTTTTT,CASSLSGGTGELFF
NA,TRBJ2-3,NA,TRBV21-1,TGTGCCAGCAGCAAATTTAAGGGGCGCGTCAATAGCACAGATACGCAGTATTTT,CASSKFKGRVNSTDTQYF
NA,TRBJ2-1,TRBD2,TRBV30,TGTGGAGGGAGGGCCGGGTCCTACAATGAGCAGTTCTTC,CGGRAGSYNEQFF
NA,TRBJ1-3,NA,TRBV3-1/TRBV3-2,TGTGCCAGCAGCCAAAGCGGTGCAAACACCATATATTTT,CASSQSGANTIYF
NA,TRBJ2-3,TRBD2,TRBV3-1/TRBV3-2,TGTGCGGTAGGGACTAGCGGGGGGAAGACAGATACGCAGTATTTT,CAVGTSGGKTDTQYF
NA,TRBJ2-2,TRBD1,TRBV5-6,TGTGCCAGCAGCCTTATGACAGGGGAAACCGGGGAGCTGTTTTTT,CASSLMTGETGELFF
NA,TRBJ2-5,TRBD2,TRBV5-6,TGTGCCAGCAGCGTCCCGGGACTAGCGGGGGGACAAGAGACCCAGTACTTC,CASSVPGLAGGQETQYF
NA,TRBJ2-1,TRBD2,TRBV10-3,TGTGCCAGCAGTGGGTCGGGCGGGGGAGATGAGCAGTTCTTC,CASSGSGGGDEQFF
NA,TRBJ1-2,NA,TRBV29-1,TGCAGCGTCGATCCTGACAGCACCTATGGCTACACCTTC,CSVDPDSTYGYTF
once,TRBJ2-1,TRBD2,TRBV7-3,TGTGCCAGCAGCTCATCCGGGACTATGAATGAGCAGTTCTTC,CASSSSGTMNEQFF
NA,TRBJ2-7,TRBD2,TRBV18,TGTGCCAGCTCACCAGGTAGCGGGAGGCCCTCTCGAGTCGAGCAGTACTTC,CASSPGSGRPSRVEQYF
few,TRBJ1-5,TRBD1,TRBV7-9,TGTGCCAGCAGCTTAGGGACAGGGGTCCGTCTGAATCAGCCCCAGCATTTT,CASSLGTGVRLNQPQHF